Presented here are 9 T cell receptor beta chains from one specimen sequenced in a study of T cell responses to AZD1222 COVID-19 vaccine. Profiled with immunoSEQ multiplex PCR; TCRdb holds only in-frame clones, not every one. The sample has about 140,000 clones; roughly 92% are singletons. Sequencing was performed on peripheral blood, taken 28 days after the second AZD1222 dose. Receptors were obtained from an adult who received the AZD1222 COVID-19 vaccine.

The chain uses TRBV28 and TRBJ1-2; D is possibly TRBD1 (6 bases). Germline CDR1 MDHEN, CDR2 SYDVKM. The germline V and J ends were trimmed by 6 bases and 8 bases, with 13 bases remaining between them. This CDR3 has 12 residues. The CDR3 nucleotides read TGTGCCAGCAGGCCCGACAGGAGGGGCTACACCTTC. Its protein product is CASRPDRRGYTF.

CDR3 sequence (DNA): TGTGCCAGCAGACAGGGGAGGCTCACTGAAGCTTTCTTT. It codes for CASRQGRLTEAFF. The gene calls are TRBV6-5 and TRBJ1-1, with 7 bases that match TRBD1. Trimming removed 6 bases from V and 4 bases from J; junction bases left unmatched: 5. The CDR3 runs 13 residues. The germline CDR1 and CDR2 sequences are MNHEY and SVGAGI.

The chain is built from TRBV7-6 and TRBJ2-5, with D possibly TRBD2 on 6 matching bases. V was trimmed by 5 bases and J by 5 bases, leaving 18 bases between them. Germline CDR1 SGHVS, CDR2 FNYEAQ. CDR3 length: 15 residues. DNA for the CDR3: TGTGCCAGCAGCCCCGGGGGTATCTCGCCTGAGACCCAGTACTTC. It codes for CASSPGGISPETQYF.

This chain uses TRBV9 with TRBJ1-6; TRBD1 matches at 11 bases. CDR3 length: 14 amino acids. The germline CDR1 and CDR2 sequences are SGDLS and YYNGEE. The V and J ends lost 2 bases and 10 bases, in that order; junction bases with no gene match: 2. This CDR3 is CASSVGQGASPLHF. CDR3 bases: TGTGCCAGCAGCGTCGGACAGGGGGCCTCACCCCTCCACTTT.

The V and J genes are TRBV18 and TRBJ1-1, with D unclear. Germline V gene lookup returns CDR1 KGHSH and CDR2 LQKENI. The CDR3 consists of 13 residues. V dropped 6 bases and J dropped 0 bases, with 8 bases sitting between them. CDR3 protein: CASSPGMNTEAFF. The CDR3, as DNA: TGTGCCAGCTCGCCGGGGATGAACACTGAAGCTTTCTTT.

The gene calls are TRBV3-1 (or the pseudogene TRBV3-2) and TRBJ2-7; 7 positions match TRBD2. Germline CDR1 LGHDT, CDR2 YNNKEL (reference sequence). V shed 1 base, J shed 5 bases, and the junction held 5 bases outside the gene matches. This CDR3 is 14 amino acids long. The CDR3 nucleotides read TGTGCCAGCAGCCAAGGGACTAGTGGTAACGAGCAGTACGTC. Its protein product is CASSQGTSGNEQYV.

The chain combines TRBV9 with TRBJ1-2, with TRBD1 as a possible D gene (5 bases). Deletions cut 6 bases from V and 4 bases from J, with 16 bases between. This CDR3 is built from 14 residues. Germline assignment: CDR1 SGDLS and CDR2 YYNGEE. The CDR3 DNA is TGTGCCAGCACGACGTCGGGGGGAGGCTATGGCTACACCTTC. Translating gives CASTTSGGGYGYTF.

The chain couples TRBV30 to TRBJ1-1; tentative D call: TRBD1 (5 bases). Trimming took off 7 bases at V and 5 bases at J, with 8 bases between the two ends. Per germline, CDR1 GTSNPN and CDR2 SVGIG (reference sequence). This CDR3 is 10 amino acids long. The CDR3 coding sequence is TGTGCCTCGGGACGGACTGAAGCTTTCTTT. Its protein product is CASGRTEAFF.

This chain joins TRBV5-1 and TRBJ2-7; 9 positions agree with TRBD1. This CDR3 has 14 amino acids. Germline V gene data show CDR1 as SGHRS and CDR2 as YFSETQ. J was trimmed by 5 bases and V by 4 bases; bases with no gene match: 7. This CDR3 is CASSPRTGEHEQYV. The DNA for the CDR3 is TGCGCCAGCAGCCCCCGGACAGGGGAACACGAGCAGTACGTC.